The source of this T cell receptor (beta chain) is a study of response to subunit inactivated influenza vaccine. Study observations and caveats: Authors proposed each seasonal influenza vaccination draws in few new T cells.

A single record per CDR3 protein comes from TCRdb applying MiXCR to the RT-PCR reads. This sample carries 650,000 or so distinct CDR3 sequences, 12% to 15% of them seen once, and the ten largest clones take around 7.6%. Germline loops: CDR1 SGHVS, CDR2 FQNEAQ. With 2 bases removed from V and 5 bases from J, the gap between germline ends came to 19 bases. The CDR3 is 17 amino acids. This clonotype appeared many times. Its specificity is unknown. The TCR comes from a man aged 45-65 years who received an inactivated influenza vaccine. The sequencing here drew on PBMCs from blood, taken 14 to 15 days before vaccination. This chain links TRBV7-8 with TRBJ1-5; no firm D call. The CDR3 DNA sequence: TGTGCCAGCAGCTTAATCGGTGGCTTCTTTAAGCATCAGCCCCAGCATTTT. It specifies CASSLIGGFFKHQPQHF.